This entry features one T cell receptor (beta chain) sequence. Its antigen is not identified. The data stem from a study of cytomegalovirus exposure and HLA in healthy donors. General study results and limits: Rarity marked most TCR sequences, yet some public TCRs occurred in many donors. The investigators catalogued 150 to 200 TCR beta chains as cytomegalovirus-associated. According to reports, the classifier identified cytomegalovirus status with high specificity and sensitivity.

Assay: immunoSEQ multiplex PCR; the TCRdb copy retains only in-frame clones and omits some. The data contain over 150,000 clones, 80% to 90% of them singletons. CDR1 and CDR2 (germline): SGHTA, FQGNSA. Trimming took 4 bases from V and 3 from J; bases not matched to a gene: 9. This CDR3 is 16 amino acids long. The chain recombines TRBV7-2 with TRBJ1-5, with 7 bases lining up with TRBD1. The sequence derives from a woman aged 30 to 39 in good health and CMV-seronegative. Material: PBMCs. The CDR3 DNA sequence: TGTGCCAGCAGCTCACATCAGGGGGATCTCAATCAGCCCCAGCATTTT. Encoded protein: CASSSHQGDLNQPQHF. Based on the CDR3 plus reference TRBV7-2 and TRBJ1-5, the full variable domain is GAGVSQSPSNKVTEKGKDVELRCDPISGHTALYWYRQSLGQGLEFLIYFQGNSAPDKSGLPSDRFSAERTGGSVSTLTIQRTQQEDSAVYLCASSSHQGDLNQPQHFGDGTRLSIL.